The 3 T cell receptor beta chains in this list originate from one sample, sequenced in a study of CDR3 diversity in severe acne. TCRdb reanalysed the PCR reads using MiXCR and keeps one entry per CDR3 protein. The top ten clones hold about 9.4% of a sample with about 93,000 distinct CDR3 sequences, about half of them seen once. Sequencing used blood. These receptors all stem from a male donor in good health, serving as a control.

This clonotype has a count of ten or more. The chain has TRBV5-1 and TRBJ2-3; 7 positions match TRBD1. CDR3 length: 15 residues. After removal of 3 bases from V and 4 bases from J, the junction contained 8 bases not matched to a gene. CDR1 is SGHRS, CDR2 YFSETQ, per germline. CDR3 protein: CASSSSDRVADTQYF. CDR3 DNA: TGCGCCAGCAGCTCGTCCGACAGGGTGGCAGATACGCAGTATTTT.

The chain is built from TRBV19 and TRBJ1-2, with D possibly being TRBD1 (6 bases). V lost 9 bases, J lost 6 bases, and 20 bases lay in between. Germline CDR1 LNHDA, CDR2 SQIVND (reference sequence). This CDR3 is 14 amino acids long. This CDR3 reads CASSPLDSKHGYTF. The CDR3 bases are TGTGCCAGCTCACCACTGGACAGCAAACATGGCTACACCTTC.

The genes are TRBV7-3 and TRBJ2-2, with TRBD2 matching 7 bases. V lost 5 bases and J lost 3; bases outside the gene matches: 9. CDR3 length equals 16 residues. Germline CDR1 and CDR2: SGHTA and FQGTGA. CDR3 DNA sequence: TGTGCCAGCAGCCAAGGAGAGGCGGGAGACACCGGGGAGCTGTTTTTT. Protein product: CASSQGEAGDTGELFF.